This T cell receptor (beta chain) was retrieved from a study of naive and memory T cell subsets (dated by TCRdb to 2017 to 2019). General notes on the study: The study applied an open-source, UMI-based TCR alpha and beta sequencing pipeline to sorted naive and memory peripheral blood T cell subsets. Complete agreement was observed between the functional CMV T cell responses and the IgG serology results. RNA was DNase-treated and reverse transcribed with TCR constant-region primers, mostly using SuperScript III. Here is what the overall study found, with its caveats: In both CD4 and CD8 cells, the Gini index increased while Shannon and inverse Simpson diversity decreased from naive through CM, EM and EMRA. Naive repertoires, especially CD8, contained a few larger clonotypes, possibly memory cells re-expressing CD45RA. The abundance of TCRs followed a power law with an exponent that differed between naive and memory subsets yet stayed consistent across the three individuals. RNA-based TCR counts may be affected by expression changes linked to T cell activation and differentiation. Each clonotype was defined as a single alpha or beta chain sequence rather than as a paired alpha/beta receptor. No ground truth was available to validate the repertoire findings for the naive and memory subsets. Once error correction was done, more than 90% of naive TCR sequences showed up just once, which made the naive abundance distributions much steeper than those of the memory subsets.

Via the germline V gene, CDR1 is SGDLS and CDR2 YYNGEE. The CDR3 has 16 amino acids, counting the end cysteine and phenylalanine. The CDR3 DNA has 48 bases and is translated from base 1. V ends up 3 bases short and J 5 bases short, with an unmatched junction base count of 10. This clonotype showed up just a few times. Which antigen it targets is not known. Base qualities were left out, and no much larger clone turns up one base away. Receptors were amplified or captured by UMI-ligation and nested PCR. The beta constant-region primer was an equimolar mix of two oligonucleotides covering both TRBC1 and TRBC2. Four rounds of PCR, combining the SP2 primer with nested alpha and beta constant-region primers, were used to amplify the ligated cDNA. T4 RNA ligase 1 ligated a single-stranded oligonucleotide carrying the SP2 primer and a 12-nucleotide UMI to the cDNA 3' end. The ligation reaction was incubated at 16°C for roughly 18-24 hours. PCR2 was typically run as a SYBR Green qPCR and stopped at a predetermined threshold to prevent over-amplification. Apart from the first purification, every purification step used Agencourt AMPure XP magnetic beads. Libraries were quantified by Qubit and checked on a TapeStation, where a main peak was expected near 650 bp. Pooled libraries were sequenced on an Illumina MiSeq with v2 2x251 paired-end kits, typically giving roughly 0.95-2.3 million reads per sample. Each sample was pooled at 3 to 4.5 nM, and about 5-8% PhiX was included to help cluster recognition. In the original analysis: FASTQ reads processed by Demultiplexor were assigned V and J genes by Decombinator through tag matching that tolerated a single base-pair mismatch. Collapsinator used UMIs to correct both sequencing errors and frequency errors arising from PCR heterogeneity. CDR3Translator translated TCRs and extracted CDR3s from the conserved cysteine to the FGXG phenylalanine, flagging non-productive sequences. Repertoires were subsampled to equal numbers of UMI-defined TCRs before Gini, Shannon entropy and inverse Simpson indices were calculated. Within the linear range, a power law was fitted by maximum likelihood to the distributions of clonotype abundance. Similar UMI counts, unique TCR numbers and clonal distributions were obtained with the pipeline and with MIGEC on one naive CD8 sample. In one analysis, naive TCRs that were also found in any memory subset of the same donor were excluded from the naive repertoire. The repertoires were searched for several thousand CMV-associated CDR3 sequences that had been compiled from VDJdb and a published dataset. In-frame beta chains were kept once TCRdb had trimmed the public reads at Q25 with fastp and called clones with MiXCR. Entries are consolidated by CDR3 protein sequence, retaining the most common genes and DNA. TCRdb, not the authors, supplied the V and J calls. The sample has tens of thousands of distinct CDR3 sequences on record, around 9% of them singletons. The top ten clonotypes cover 1.2% of the sample.

Separate amplification of TCR alpha and beta chain libraries was performed from the second PCR step onward. CMV status of each donor was established by measuring IFNgamma production from CD4+ T cells after fresh PBMCs were stimulated overnight with CMV viral lysate. CD4 T cells were positively selected with Miltenyi beads, followed by positive selection of CD8 T cells from the CD4-negative fraction. Cells stained for CD3, CD4, CD8, CD45RA, CD27 and a live/dead dye were sorted on a BD Aria II into four subsets by CD45RA and CD27. A few healthy volunteers provided blood, and the blood of each volunteer was split into CD4 and CD8 T cells and then into four differentiation subsets. Roughly 120 ml of peripheral blood was collected from each donor, and PBMC were isolated from the blood using Ficoll-Paque PLUS density-gradient centrifugation. The sorted cells were lysed in RLT buffer, after which RNA was extracted using a Qiagen RNeasy kit and kept at -80 degrees C.

Rearrangement joined TRBV9 to TRBJ1-4, and 7 junction bases match TRBD1. The sequence was obtained from a human donor in good health. Sequenced sample: naive CD8+ T cells from blood. Taken with the paper, the label for cell subset or site translates to: naive T cells, CD45RA high CD27+. The DNA reads as follows: TGTGCCAGCAGCGAAAGCGGGGACAGAATAAATGAAAAACTGTTTTTT. The translation is CASSESGDRINEKLFF.